These T cell receptor beta chains were read from a single sample in a study of shared clonotypes between healthy human individuals. The repertoire was sequenced with immunoSEQ multiplex PCR; TCRdb's copy has only in-frame clones and lacks some. The profile shows about 510,000 clones, nearly 80% of them singletons. Input material: PBMCs. The receptors here all came from a woman in her thirties or forties in good health. Some clones in this sample may be carry-over from other donors' samples. CDR3s include the opening cysteine and the closing phenylalanine or tryptophan. D genes are given only for firm matches.

V,D,J,CDR3
TRBV28,.,TRBJ1-2,CASSLPAYGYTF
TRBV19,.,TRBJ1-4,CASTPSGIGVFRKLFF
TRBV12-5,TRBD1,TRBJ2-2,CASGQSGGQGNTGELFF
TRBV29-1,.,TRBJ1-6,CSVAGGVGSPLHF
TRBV28,.,TRBJ1-3,CASSFAGGLSGNTIYF
TRBV2,.,.,CASSVEDNSYEQYF
TRBV7-3,.,TRBJ2-7,CASSFRDHSYEQYF
TRBV6-4,.,TRBJ1-1,CASSAGRDTEAFF
TRBV7-9,TRBD1,TRBJ2-7,CASTGTGLSYEQYF
TRBV28,.,TRBJ2-7,CASSIDRTYEQYF
TRBV18,TRBD1,TRBJ2-1,CASSQRQGAPYNEQFF
TRBV9,.,TRBJ1-5,CASSPRGSNQPQHF
TRBV16,TRBD1,TRBJ1-4,CASSQSGTGREKLFF
TRBV4-2,.,TRBJ1-1,CASSQGSAGPDTEAFF
TRBV18,.,TRBJ2-7,CASSQQTYEQYF
TRBV4-3,TRBD1,TRBJ2-7,CASSQGSGTGIQEQYF
TRBV6-4,.,TRBJ2-2,CASSAQRGAGELFF
TRBV30,TRBD1,TRBJ1-2,CAWSERGRRYGYTF
TRBV11-3,.,TRBJ2-4,CASSDPGHTILAKNIQYF
TRBV2,.,TRBJ2-5,CASSEDRATHLSSRDPVQYF
TRBV30,TRBD2,.,CAWNSGFTSEQYF
TRBV7-3,.,TRBJ2-2,CASRLTANTGELFF